Listed below are T cell receptor beta chains from one sample, sequenced in a study of blood T cell repertoires in COVID-19. The method was immunoSEQ multiplex PCR; TCRdb's version includes in-frame clones alone and lacks a portion of them. The sample records 120,000 or so clones, 84% being singletons. Material: peripheral blood. Source of these receptors: a woman aged 30 to 39 who had recovered from COVID-19. Both conserved end residues are part of each CDR3. The D gene is left open where the match is weak. A row's size may be missing; if present it is once, few, many or a size class.

abundance	j_gene	v_gene	d_gene	CDR3nt	CDR3aa
once	TRBJ2-1	TRBV6-5	TRBD2	TGTGCCAGCAAAGGTAGCGGGAGGGTAGGTGAGCAGTTCTTC	CASKGSGRVGEQFF
.	TRBJ2-2	TRBV7-8	TRBD1	TGTGCCAGCAGCTCCCCGGGACAGAAGACCGGGGAGCTGTTTTTT	CASSSPGQKTGELFF
.	TRBJ1-4	TRBV11-2	TRBD1	TGTGCCAGCAGCTCGCCCGCTACAGGGGATGAAAAACTGTTTTTT	CASSSPATGDEKLFF
once	TRBJ2-2	TRBV4-1	TRBD1	TGCGCCAGCAGCCAAGATGCCGGGACAGCACGCTCCGGGGAGCTGTTTTTT	CASSQDAGTARSGELFF
.	TRBJ1-2	TRBV6-5	.	TGTGCCAACAGGGCACGGATGACTTCTAACTATGGCTACACCTTC	CANRARMTSNYGYTF
.	TRBJ2-2	TRBV5-1	TRBD2	TGCGCCAGCAGCCGGACTAGCGGGGGCTCCGGGGAGCTGTTTTTT	CASSRTSGGSGELFF
.	TRBJ2-1	TRBV3-1/TRBV3-2	TRBD1	TGTGCCAGCAGCCAAGAGGACAGGGGGCGAGTTGAGCAGTTCTTC	CASSQEDRGRVEQFF
.	TRBJ2-5	TRBV5-1	TRBD1	TGCGCCAGCGGGGATTTGACAGGGGAAGAGACCCAGTACTTC	CASGDLTGEETQYF
.	TRBJ1-5	TRBV18	TRBD1	TGTGCCAGCTCACCACCGGGGACAGGGGGGCGAAGTCAGCCCCAGCATTTT	CASSPPGTGGRSQPQHF
.	TRBJ1-1	TRBV5-5	.	TGTGCCAGCAGCTTGGAACAGGGATGGACTGAAGCTTTCTTT	CASSLEQGWTEAFF
.	TRBJ2-1	TRBV5-4	TRBD2	TGTGCCAGCAGCTTACTTGGCGGGGGGGCCGGGAATGAGCAGTTCTTC	CASSLLGGGAGNEQFF
.	TRBJ1-1	TRBV19	.	TGTGCCAGTACCCGCAAAAGGACAGAGAGAACTGAAGCTTTCTTT	CASTRKRTERTEAFF
.	TRBJ2-1	TRBV7-3	TRBD2	TGTGCCAGCAGCTTGCTGGGGACTAGTAACAATGAGCAGTTCTTC	CASSLLGTSNNEQFF
few	TRBJ2-5	TRBV5-1	TRBD1	TGCGCCAGCAGCTCTACAGGGGGTCAAGAGACCCAGTACTTC	CASSSTGGQETQYF
.	TRBJ2-2	TRBV9	.	TGTGCCAGCAGCGTAGAGGGCAGGGTGAAATGGGACACCGGGGAGCTGTTTTTT	CASSVEGRVKWDTGELFF
.	TRBJ2-7	TRBV6-1	.	TGTGCCAGCAGTGAACAGGTGGTCTACGAGCAGTACTTC	CASSEQVVYEQYF
.	TRBJ2-6	TRBV11-3	.	TGTGCCAGCAGCTTAGGTCCGGGTCCCTCTGGGGCCAACGTCCTGACTTTC	CASSLGPGPSGANVLTF
.	TRBJ2-4	TRBV11-2	.	TGTGCCAGCAGCGCTGGAATCGGGACTTTCAAAAACATTCAGTACTTC	CASSAGIGTFKNIQYF
.	TRBJ2-7	TRBV3-1/TRBV3-2	.	TGTGCCAGCAGCCAAGCTACCGGGGACGAGCAGTACTTC	CASSQATGDEQYF
.	TRBJ2-7	TRBV29-1	.	TGCAGCGTTGAAGAAGGAGAGTTTCCCTACGAGCAGTACTTC	CSVEEGEFPYEQYF
once	TRBJ1-6	TRBV6-5	TRBD1	TGTGCCAGCAGTCCTTTGACAGGGGTAAATTCACCCCTCCACTTT	CASSPLTGVNSPLHF
.	TRBJ1-2	TRBV5-4	.	TGTGCCAGCAGCTCCCAGGGGTCTAACTATGGCTACACCTTC	CASSSQGSNYGYTF
.	TRBJ1-5	TRBV3-1/TRBV3-2	.	TGTGCCAGCAGTCGGCAGGGGAATCAGCCCCAGCATTTT	CASSRQGNQPQHF
.	TRBJ2-7	TRBV6-6	.	TGTGCCAGCAGTCCCGGGGCAGGGGCTCATTACCCCTACGAGCAGTACTTC	CASSPGAGAHYPYEQYF
few	TRBJ2-1	TRBV7-2	TRBD2	TGTGCCAGCAGGCCACCGGGACTAGAGAGCAATGAGCAGTTCTTC	CASRPPGLESNEQFF
few	TRBJ2-7	TRBV2	TRBD2	TGTGCCAGCAGTGAGTCCCAGCGGGAGGACTCCTACGAGCAGTACTTC	CASSESQREDSYEQYF
once	TRBJ2-7	TRBV12-3/TRBV12-4	.	TGTGCCAGCATGAGGCAGGGGATCTACGAGCAGTACTTC	CASMRQGIYEQYF
.	TRBJ2-7	TRBV11-2	TRBD1	TGTGCCAGCAGCACGACCGAAGGGGGCGGCTACGAGCAGTACTTC	CASSTTEGGGYEQYF
.	TRBJ1-2	TRBV30	.	TGTGCCTGGAGTGTACACCGCCAGGGTGGCTACACCTTC	CAWSVHRQGGYTF
.	TRBJ1-1	TRBV7-2	TRBD1	TGTGCCAGCAGCCCTCGGTGGAGGGGGCGCGAAAGTGAAGCTTTCTTT	CASSPRWRGRESEAFF
.	TRBJ1-4	TRBV9	TRBD1	TGTGCCAGCAGCGTAGGAGTAGGGGGCCTTAATGAAAAACTGTTTTTT	CASSVGVGGLNEKLFF
once	TRBJ1-5	TRBV6-1	.	TGTGCCAGCAGTGACAACAGGGCAAGCAATCAGCCCCAGCATTTT	CASSDNRASNQPQHF
.	TRBJ1-2	TRBV20-1	.	TGCAGTGCTAGTGGCAGGCCGGACTATGGCTACACCTTC	CSASGRPDYGYTF
.	TRBJ1-4	TRBV19	TRBD1	TGTGCCAGTAGTGACCCAGGACAGGGCTCTAATGAAAAACTGTTTTTT	CASSDPGQGSNEKLFF
few	TRBJ1-1	TRBV2	.	TGTGCCAGCAAGGAAGAGGGAAACACTGAAGCTTTCTTT	CASKEEGNTEAFF
few	TRBJ2-5	TRBV7-9	TRBD1	TGTGCCAGCAGCTTAGGGACAGGGGGAGAGACCCAGTACTTC	CASSLGTGGETQYF
.	TRBJ1-6	TRBV3-1/TRBV3-2	.	TGTGCCAGCAGTATGGGCCAGGGGAATTCACCCCTCCACTTT	CASSMGQGNSPLHF